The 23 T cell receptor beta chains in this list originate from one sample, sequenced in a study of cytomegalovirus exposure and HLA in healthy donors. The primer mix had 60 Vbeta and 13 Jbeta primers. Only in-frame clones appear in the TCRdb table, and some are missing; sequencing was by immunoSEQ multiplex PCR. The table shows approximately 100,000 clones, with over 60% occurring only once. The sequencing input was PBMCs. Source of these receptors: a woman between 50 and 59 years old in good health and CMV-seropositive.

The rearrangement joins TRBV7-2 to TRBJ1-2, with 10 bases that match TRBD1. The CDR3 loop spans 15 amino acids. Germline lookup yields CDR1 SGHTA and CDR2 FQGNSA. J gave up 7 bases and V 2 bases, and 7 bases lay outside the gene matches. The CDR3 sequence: CASSLPGDRGRGYTF. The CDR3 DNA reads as TGTGCCAGCAGCTTACCCGGGGACAGGGGCCGTGGCTACACCTTC.

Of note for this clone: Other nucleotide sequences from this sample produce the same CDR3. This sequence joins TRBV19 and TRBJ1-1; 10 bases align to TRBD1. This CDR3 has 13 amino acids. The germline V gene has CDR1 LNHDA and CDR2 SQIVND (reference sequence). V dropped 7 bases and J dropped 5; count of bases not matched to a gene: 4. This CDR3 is CASTDRGRTEAFF. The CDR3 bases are TGTGCCAGTACCGACAGGGGGCGAACTGAAGCTTTCTTT.

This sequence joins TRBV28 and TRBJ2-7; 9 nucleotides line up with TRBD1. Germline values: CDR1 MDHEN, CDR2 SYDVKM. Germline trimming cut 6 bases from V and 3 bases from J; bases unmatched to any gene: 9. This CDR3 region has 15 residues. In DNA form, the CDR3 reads TGTGCCAGCAGGCGCGGGACAGGGCCCCTCTACGAGCAGTACTTC. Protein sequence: CASRRGTGPLYEQYF.

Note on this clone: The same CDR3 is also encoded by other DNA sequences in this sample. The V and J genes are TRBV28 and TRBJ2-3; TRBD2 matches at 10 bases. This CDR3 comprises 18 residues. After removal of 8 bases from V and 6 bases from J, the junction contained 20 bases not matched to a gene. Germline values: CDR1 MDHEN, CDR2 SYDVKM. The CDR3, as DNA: TGTGCCAGCCGTGAGGTGGGAGGACTAGCGGATCTTTCTGATACGCAGTATTTT. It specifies CASREVGGLADLSDTQYF.

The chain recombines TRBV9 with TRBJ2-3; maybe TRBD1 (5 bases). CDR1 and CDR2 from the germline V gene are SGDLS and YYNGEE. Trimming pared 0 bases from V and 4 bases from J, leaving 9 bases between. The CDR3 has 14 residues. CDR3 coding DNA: TGTGCCAGCAGCGTAGAAGTAGGGGCAGATACGCAGTATTTT. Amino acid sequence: CASSVEVGADTQYF.

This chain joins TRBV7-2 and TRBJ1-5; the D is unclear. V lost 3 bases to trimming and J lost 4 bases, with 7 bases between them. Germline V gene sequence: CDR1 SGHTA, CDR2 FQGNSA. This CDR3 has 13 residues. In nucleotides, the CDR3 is TGTGCCAGCAGCTTTGGAGCAAATCAGCCCCAGCATTTT. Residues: CASSFGANQPQHF.

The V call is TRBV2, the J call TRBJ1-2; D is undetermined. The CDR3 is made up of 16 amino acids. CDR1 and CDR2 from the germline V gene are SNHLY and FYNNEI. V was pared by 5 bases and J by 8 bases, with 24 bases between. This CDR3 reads CASSSRRTSALSGYTF. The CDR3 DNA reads TGTGCCAGCAGTAGTAGAAGGACTTCGGCGCTCTCCGGCTACACCTTC.

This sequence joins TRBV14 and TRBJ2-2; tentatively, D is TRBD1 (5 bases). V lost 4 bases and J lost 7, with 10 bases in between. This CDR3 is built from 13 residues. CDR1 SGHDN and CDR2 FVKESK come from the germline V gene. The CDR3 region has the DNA TGTGCCAGCAGCCCGAGACAGATCGGGGAGCTGTTTTTT. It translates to CASSPRQIGELFF.

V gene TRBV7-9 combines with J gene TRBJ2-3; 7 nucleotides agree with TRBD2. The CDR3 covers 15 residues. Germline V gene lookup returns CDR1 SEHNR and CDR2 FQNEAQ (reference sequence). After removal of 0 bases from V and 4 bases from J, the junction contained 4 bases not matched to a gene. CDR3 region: CASSLAGLAADTQYF. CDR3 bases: TGTGCCAGCAGCTTAGCCGGGCTAGCGGCAGATACGCAGTATTTT.

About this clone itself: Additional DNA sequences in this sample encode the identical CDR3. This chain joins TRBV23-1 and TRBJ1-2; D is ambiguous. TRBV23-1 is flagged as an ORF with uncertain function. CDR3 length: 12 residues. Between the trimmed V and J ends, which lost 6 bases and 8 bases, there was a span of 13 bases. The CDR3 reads CASSHPTEGYTF. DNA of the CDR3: TGCGCCAGCAGCCATCCCACTGAGGGCTACACCTTC.

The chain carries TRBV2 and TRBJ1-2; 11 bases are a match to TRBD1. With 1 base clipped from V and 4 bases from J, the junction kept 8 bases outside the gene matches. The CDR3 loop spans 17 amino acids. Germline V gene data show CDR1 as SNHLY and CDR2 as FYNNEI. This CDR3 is CASSEDLGQGGAYGYTF. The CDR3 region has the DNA TGTGCCAGCAGTGAAGATTTGGGACAGGGGGGGGCCTATGGCTACACCTTC.

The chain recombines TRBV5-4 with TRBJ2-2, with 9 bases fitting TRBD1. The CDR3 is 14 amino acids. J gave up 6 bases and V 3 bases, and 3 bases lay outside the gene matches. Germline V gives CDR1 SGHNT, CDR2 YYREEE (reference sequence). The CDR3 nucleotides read TGTGCCAGCAGCTCGACAGGGGGATCCGGGGAGCTGTTTTTT. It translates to CASSSTGGSGELFF.

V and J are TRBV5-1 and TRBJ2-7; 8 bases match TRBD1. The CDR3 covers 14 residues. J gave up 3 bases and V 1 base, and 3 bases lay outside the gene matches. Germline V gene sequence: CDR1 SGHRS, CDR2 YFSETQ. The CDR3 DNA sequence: TGCGCCAGCAGCTTGACAGGGGGTCTCTACGAGCAGTACTTC. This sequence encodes CASSLTGGLYEQYF.

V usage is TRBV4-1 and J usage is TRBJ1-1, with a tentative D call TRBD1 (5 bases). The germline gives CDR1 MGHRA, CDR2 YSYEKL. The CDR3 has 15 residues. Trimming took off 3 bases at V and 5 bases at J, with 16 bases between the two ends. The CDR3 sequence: CASSQGGWGGTEAFF. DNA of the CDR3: TGCGCCAGCAGCCAGGGGGGGTGGGGGGGGACTGAAGCTTTCTTT.

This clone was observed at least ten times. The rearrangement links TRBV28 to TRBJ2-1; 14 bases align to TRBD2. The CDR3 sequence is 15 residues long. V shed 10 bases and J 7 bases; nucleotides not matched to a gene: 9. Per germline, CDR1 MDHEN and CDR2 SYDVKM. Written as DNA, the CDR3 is TGTGCCACCTTAGGGACTAGCGGGAGTCTTAATGAGCAGTTCTTC. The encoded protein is CATLGTSGSLNEQFF.

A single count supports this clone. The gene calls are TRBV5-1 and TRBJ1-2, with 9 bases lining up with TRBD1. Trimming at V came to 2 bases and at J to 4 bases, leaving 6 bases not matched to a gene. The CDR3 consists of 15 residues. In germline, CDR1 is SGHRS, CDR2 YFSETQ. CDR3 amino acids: CASSLDRGKPYGYTF. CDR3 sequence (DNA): TGCGCCAGCAGCTTAGACAGGGGGAAGCCCTATGGCTACACCTTC. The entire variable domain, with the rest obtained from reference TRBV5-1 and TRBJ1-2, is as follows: KAGVTQTPRYLIKTRGQQVTLSCSPISGHRSVSWYQQTPGQGLQFLFEYFSETQRNKGNFPGRFSGRQFSNSRSEMNVSTLELGDSALYLCASSLDRGKPYGYTFGSGTRLTVV.

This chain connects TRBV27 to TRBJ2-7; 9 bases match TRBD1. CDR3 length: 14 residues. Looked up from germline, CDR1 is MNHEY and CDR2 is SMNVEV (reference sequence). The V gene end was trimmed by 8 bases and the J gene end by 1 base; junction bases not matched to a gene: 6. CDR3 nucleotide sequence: TGTGCCAGCTCTCGGACAGGGGCATCCTACGAGCAGTACTTC. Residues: CASSRTGASYEQYF.

The CDR3, as DNA: TGTGCCAGCAGTTACTCCCCAGGGGGCAGTTACGAGCAGTACTTC. Encoded protein: CASSYSPGGSYEQYF. This chain uses TRBV6-6 with TRBJ2-7, with TRBD1 matching 8 bases. Germline-derived CDR1 and CDR2 are MNHNY and SVGAGI (reference sequence). The CDR3 spans 15 residues. The V and J ends lost 0 bases and 4 bases, in that order; junction bases with no gene match: 5.

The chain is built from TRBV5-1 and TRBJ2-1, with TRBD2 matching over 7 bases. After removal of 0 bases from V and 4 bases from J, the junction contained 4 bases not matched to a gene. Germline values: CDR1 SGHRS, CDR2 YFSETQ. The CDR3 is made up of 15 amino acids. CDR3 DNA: TGCGCCAGCAGCTTGGGTCCTAGCGGTTACAATGAGCAGTTCTTC. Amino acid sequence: CASSLGPSGYNEQFF.

This CDR3 is CATSFRDFHNEQFF. The CDR3 DNA reads as TGTGCCACCAGCTTCCGGGACTTTCACAATGAGCAGTTCTTC. The chain links TRBV15 to TRBJ2-1; maybe TRBD2 (6 bases). CDR3 length: 14 amino acids. Trimming took 5 bases from V and 5 from J, leaving 13 bases between them. Germline V lookup: CDR1 LNHNV, CDR2 YYDKDF (reference sequence).

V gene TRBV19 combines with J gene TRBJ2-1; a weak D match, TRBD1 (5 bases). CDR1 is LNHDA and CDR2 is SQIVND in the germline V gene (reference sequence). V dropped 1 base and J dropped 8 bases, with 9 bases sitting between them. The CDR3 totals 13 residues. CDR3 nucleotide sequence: TGTGCCAGTAGTATAGGTAGGGGCGATGAGCAGTTCTTC. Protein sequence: CASSIGRGDEQFF.

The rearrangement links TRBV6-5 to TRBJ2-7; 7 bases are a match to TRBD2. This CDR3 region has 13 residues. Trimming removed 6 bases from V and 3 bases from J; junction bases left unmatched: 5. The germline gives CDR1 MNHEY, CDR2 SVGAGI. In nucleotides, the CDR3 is TGTGCCAGCAGAAGGACTAGTCTCTACGAGCAGTACTTC. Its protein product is CASRRTSLYEQYF.

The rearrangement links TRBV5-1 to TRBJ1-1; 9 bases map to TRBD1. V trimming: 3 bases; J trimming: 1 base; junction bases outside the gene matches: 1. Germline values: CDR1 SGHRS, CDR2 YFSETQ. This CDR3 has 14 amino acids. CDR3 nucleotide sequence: TGCGCCAGCAGCTGGGGACAGGGGAACACTGAAGCTTTCTTT. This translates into CASSWGQGNTEAFF.